This T cell receptor beta chain was obtained from a study of technical replicates of blood from a few donors. Clones were read by immunoSEQ multiplex PCR, and TCRdb kept only the in-frame ones, dropping some. The sample consists of 60,000 to 75,000 clones, around nine tenths of them appearing once. This CDR3 has 13 amino acids. Sequenced sample: PBMCs. The sequence derives from a human donor in good health. Some clones in this sample may be carry-over from other donors' samples. The chain has TRBV21-1 and TRBJ2-3; the table's D gene call, TRBD2, was not cross checked with the DNA. TRBV21-1 is termed a pseudogene. CDR3 in amino acids: CASSEDFTDTQYF. Here the CDR3 DNA reads TGTGCCAGCAGCGAGGACTTTACAGATACGCAGTATTTT.